This T cell receptor beta chain is from a study of cytomegalovirus exposure and HLA in healthy donors. This clone was picked up one time. Its antigen is still unknown. Germline assignment: CDR1 MNHEY and CDR2 SMNVEV (reference sequence). V gave up 5 bases and J gave up 4 bases, with 6 bases separating them. This CDR3 spans 13 amino acids. Study results and caveats: The dataset shows that most TCR sequences were rare, while some public TCRs occurred in many donors.

The PCR employed 60 Vbeta primers together with 13 Jbeta primers. Using immunoSEQ multiplex PCR, the repertoire was profiled, and TCRdb retains in-frame clones only, with some absent. The table lists hundreds of thousands of clones, approximately 88% of them singletons, with roughly 0.7% in the top ten. Sequencing was performed on PBMCs. The TCR comes from a boy younger than 10 in good health and CMV-seronegative. The chain is built from TRBV27 and TRBJ1-6; possibly TRBD1 for D (5 bases). The CDR3 region is CASSPGYNSPLHF. CDR3 DNA: TGTGCCAGCAGTCCAGGGTATAATTCACCCCTCCACTTT.